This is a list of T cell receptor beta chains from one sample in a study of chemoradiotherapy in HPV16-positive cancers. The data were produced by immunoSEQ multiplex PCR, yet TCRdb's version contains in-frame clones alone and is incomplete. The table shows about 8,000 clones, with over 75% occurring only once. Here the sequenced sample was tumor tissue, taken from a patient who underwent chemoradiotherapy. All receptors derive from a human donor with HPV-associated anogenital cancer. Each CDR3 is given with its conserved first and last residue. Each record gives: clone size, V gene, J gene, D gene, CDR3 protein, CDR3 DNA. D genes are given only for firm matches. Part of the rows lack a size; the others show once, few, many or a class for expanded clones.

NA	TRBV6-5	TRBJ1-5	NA	CASSRQAWDQPQHF	TGTGCCAGCAGTCGCCAGGCATGGGATCAGCCCCAGCATTTT
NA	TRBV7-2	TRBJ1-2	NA	CASSLGFRGAEGYTF	TGTGCCAGCAGCTTAGGGTTCAGGGGCGCGGAAGGCTACACCTTC
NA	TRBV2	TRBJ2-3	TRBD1	CARGGQGPTDTQYF	TGTGCCAGGGGGGGACAGGGCCCCACAGATACGCAGTATTTT
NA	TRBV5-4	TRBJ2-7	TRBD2	CASSATSGSRSYEQYF	TGTGCCAGCAGCGCGACTAGCGGGAGTCGATCGTACGAGCAGTACTTC
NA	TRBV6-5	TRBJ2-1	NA	CASSYSRASYNEQFF	TGTGCCAGCAGTTACTCGAGGGCATCCTACAATGAGCAGTTCTTC
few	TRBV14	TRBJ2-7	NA	CASSQDRRGEQYF	TGTGCCAGCAGCCAAGACAGGAGAGGCGAGCAGTACTTC
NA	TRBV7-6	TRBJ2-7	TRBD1	CASSLVPNSGTGAYEQYF	TGTGCCAGCAGCTTAGTCCCAAATTCCGGGACAGGTGCCTACGAGCAGTACTTC
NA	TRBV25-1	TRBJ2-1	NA	CASRENNEQFF	TGTGCCAGCAGAGAAAACAATGAGCAGTTCTTC
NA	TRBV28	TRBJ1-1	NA	CASSLWGEGTEAFF	TGTGCCAGCAGTTTATGGGGGGAGGGCACTGAAGCTTTCTTT
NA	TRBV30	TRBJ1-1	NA	CAWSLGGGHTEAFF	TGTGCCTGGTCCCTGGGAGGGGGGCACACTGAAGCTTTCTTT
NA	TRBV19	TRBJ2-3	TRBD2	CASSLLAGEGTDTQYF	TGTGCCAGTAGTCTTCTAGCGGGAGAAGGCACAGATACGCAGTATTTT
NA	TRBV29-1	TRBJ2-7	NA	CSVAGPGVVLYF	TGCAGCGTGGCTGGGCCGGGGGTTGTACTGTACTTC
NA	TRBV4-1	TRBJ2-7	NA	CASSQDSGTPYEQYF	TGCGCCAGCAGCCAAGATTCCGGGACGCCGTACGAGCAGTACTTC
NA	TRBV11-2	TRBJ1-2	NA	CASSPPGEAYGYTF	TGTGCCAGCAGCCCCCCGGGCGAAGCCTATGGCTACACCTTC
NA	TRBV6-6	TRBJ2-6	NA	CASSYQTGAGANVLTF	TGTGCCAGCAGTTACCAGACGGGGGCTGGGGCCAACGTCCTGACTTTC
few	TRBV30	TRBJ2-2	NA	CAWSPRGELFF	TGTGCCTGGAGTCCCAGGGGGGAGCTGTTTTTT
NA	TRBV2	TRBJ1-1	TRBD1	CASSVQGDTEAFF	TGTGCCAGCAGTGTACAGGGGGACACTGAAGCTTTCTTT
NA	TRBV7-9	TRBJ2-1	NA	CASSLTGQVHNEQFF	TGTGCCAGCAGCTTAACAGGCCAAGTACACAATGAGCAGTTCTTC
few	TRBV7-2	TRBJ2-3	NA	CASSLRDTQYF	TGTGCCAGCAGCTTAAGAGATACGCAGTATTTT
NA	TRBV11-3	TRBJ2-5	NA	CASSLQFRETQYF	TGTGCCAGCAGCCTACAGTTCCGGGAGACCCAGTACTTC